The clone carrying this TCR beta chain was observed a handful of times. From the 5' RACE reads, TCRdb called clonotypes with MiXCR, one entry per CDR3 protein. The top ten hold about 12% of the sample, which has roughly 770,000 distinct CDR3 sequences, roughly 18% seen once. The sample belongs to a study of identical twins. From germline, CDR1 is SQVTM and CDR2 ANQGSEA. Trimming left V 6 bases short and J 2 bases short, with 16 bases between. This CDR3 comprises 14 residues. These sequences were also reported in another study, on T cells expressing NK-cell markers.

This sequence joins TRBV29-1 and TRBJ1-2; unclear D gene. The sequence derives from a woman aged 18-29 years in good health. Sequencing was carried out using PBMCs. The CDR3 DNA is TGCAGCGTAACCACTAGTAGCGGGAACTATGGCTACACCTTC. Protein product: CSVTTSSGNYGYTF.